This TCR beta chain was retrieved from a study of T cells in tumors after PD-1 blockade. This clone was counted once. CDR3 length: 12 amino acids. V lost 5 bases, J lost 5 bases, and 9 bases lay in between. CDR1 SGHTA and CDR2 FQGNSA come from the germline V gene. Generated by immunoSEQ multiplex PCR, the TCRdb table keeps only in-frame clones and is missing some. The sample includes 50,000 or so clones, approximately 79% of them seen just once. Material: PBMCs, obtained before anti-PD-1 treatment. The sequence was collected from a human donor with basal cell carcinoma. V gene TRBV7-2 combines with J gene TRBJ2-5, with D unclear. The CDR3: CASSPLGETQYF. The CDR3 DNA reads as TGTGCCAGCAGCCCCCTTGGGGAGACCCAGTACTTC. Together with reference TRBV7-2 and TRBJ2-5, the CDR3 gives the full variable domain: GAGVSQSPSNKVTEKGKDVELRCDPISGHTALYWYRQSLGQGLEFLIYFQGNSAPDKSGLPSDRFSAERTGGSVSTLTIQRTQQEDSAVYLCASSPLGETQYFGPGTRLLVL.